This paragraph reports one T cell receptor beta chain. As yet, its antigen is unknown. These data come from a study of blood T cells in healthy people across ages. For the second PCR, which ran for 7 to 11 cycles, a sample-barcoded 5' primer and a J-beta primer mix were used. All cDNA molecules were each tagged by a template-switch adaptor with 12 random nucleotides. TCRdb called the 5' RACE reads again in MiXCR, with one record for every CDR3 protein. The data contain fewer than 800,000 distinct CDR3 sequences, around half of them seen just once; the ten biggest clones take up 25% to 35%. The CDR3 has 15 residues. For every donor, a draw yielded approximately 9.9 milliliters of peripheral blood. Overall study results and limits: Both higher diversity and more naive CD4+ cells marked long-lived donors when set against aged donors.

This chain connects TRBV21-1 to TRBJ2-7; whether TRBD1, the table's D call, matches the DNA was not checked. TRBV21-1 is listed as a pseudogene. The material sequenced was blood. The origin of this receptor is a woman aged 55-70 years in good health. CDR3 amino acids: CASAGQRYSYNEQYF. The DNA of the CDR3 is TGTGCCAGCGCCGGACAGCGTTATTCCTACAATGAGCAGTACTTC.